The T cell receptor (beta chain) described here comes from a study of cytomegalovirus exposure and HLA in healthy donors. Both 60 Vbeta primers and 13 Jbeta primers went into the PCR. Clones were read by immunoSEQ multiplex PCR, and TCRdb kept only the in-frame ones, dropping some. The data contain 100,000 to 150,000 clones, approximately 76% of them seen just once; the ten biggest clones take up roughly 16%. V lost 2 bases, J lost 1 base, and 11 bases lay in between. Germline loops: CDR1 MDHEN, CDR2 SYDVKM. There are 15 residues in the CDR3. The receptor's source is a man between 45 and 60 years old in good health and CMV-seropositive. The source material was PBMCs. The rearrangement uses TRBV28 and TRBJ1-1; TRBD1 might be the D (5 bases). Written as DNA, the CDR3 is TGTGCCAGCAGTTTAGGAGGGGCCCCGAACACTGAAGCTTTCTTT. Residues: CASSLGGAPNTEAFF.